This T cell receptor beta chain was identified in a study of cytomegalovirus exposure and HLA in healthy donors. Findings of the study overall: Several of the most significant clusters appeared linked to common viral pathogens, based on a later analysis.

Use of 60 Vbeta and 13 Jbeta primers characterized the PCR. Generated by immunoSEQ multiplex PCR, the TCRdb table keeps only in-frame clones and is missing some. In the table there are about 190,000 clones, nearly 80% of which are singletons. A remark on this clone: Its specificity is unknown.

This receptor was obtained from a woman in her twenties or thirties in good health and CMV-seropositive. The specimen was PBMCs.

The CDR3, as DNA: TGTGCCAGCAGCCACAGGTTTTTGGTGGAGCAGTACTTC. As protein: CASSHRFLVEQYF. The J gene is TRBJ2-7, the V gene TRBV6-6; perhaps TRBD1 as D (5 bases). The CDR3 is 13 amino acids. The germline V and J ends were trimmed by 6 bases and 7 bases, with 16 bases remaining between them. Per germline, CDR1 MNHNY and CDR2 SVGAGI (reference sequence).